These 17 T cell receptor beta chains were sequenced from one sample in a study of T cell clonality in common variable immunodeficiency. Libraries were prepared by immunoSEQ multiplex PCR; TCRdb keeps only in-frame clonotypes and omits some of them. Sampling found 50,000 to 65,000 clones, none seen once. Sequencing used peripheral blood mononuclear cells. The receptor set was obtained from a person aged 18-69 years in good health.

This clone was counted many times. The sequenced fragment ends 3 residues before the CDR3 boundary, so the rest is inferred from the germline J gene. The chain recombines TRBV18 with TRBJ1-4; TRBD1 agrees at 7 bases. Per the germline V gene, CDR1 is KGHSH and CDR2 is LQKENI. The trim removed 1 base at V and 8 bases at J, leaving 4 bases unmatched. CDR3 length: 14 residues. This CDR3 is CASSPRDSNEKLFF. The DNA read from the CDR3 is TGTGCCAGCTCACCACGGGACAGTAACGAAAAA.

This clone appeared many times. The missing CDR3 end, 3 residues past where the read stops, is filled in from the germline J gene. The chain employs TRBV20-1 and TRBJ2-3; 12 bases are shared with TRBD2. Trimming cost V 7 bases and J 6 bases; bases outside gene matches: 17. The CDR3 contains 17 residues. Germline lookup yields CDR1 DFQATT and CDR2 SNEGSKA (reference sequence). The CDR3 region is CSVSPPLAGGPGDTQYF. The DNA read from the CDR3 is TGCAGTGTTTCCCCGCCCCTAGCGGGAGGGCCAGGGGATACG.

This clone was picked up many times. The observed sequence ends 3 residues before the CDR3 terminus, with the missing tail filled in from the germline J gene. V and J are TRBV28 and TRBJ2-1; no definite D call. The CDR3 is 13 residues long. CDR1 and CDR2 (germline): MDHEN, SYDVKM. Trimming removed 6 bases at V and 0 bases at J, with 6 bases between. The DNA read from the CDR3 is TGTGCCAGCAGGACGGGCTCCTACAATGAG. This encodes CASRTGSYNE. The whole CDR3 sequence reads CASRTGSYNEQFF.

This clone was counted at least ten times. The observed sequence ends 3 residues before the CDR3 terminus, with the missing tail filled in from the germline J gene. This chain connects TRBV4-1 to TRBJ2-5, with 12 bases fitting TRBD1. Germline CDR1 reads MGHRA; CDR2 reads YSYEKL. This CDR3 is 15 amino acids long. J gave up 5 bases and V 3 bases, and 4 bases lay outside the gene matches. The part of the CDR3 DNA that was read is TGCGCCAGCAGCCAGGGACAGGGGGCGGGGGAGACC. Translation: CASSQGQGAGET. The complete CDR3 reads CASSQGQGAGETQYF.

This clone was recorded at least ten times. From the germline J gene comes the end of the CDR3, since the read stops 3 residues before it. The chain carries TRBV23-1 and TRBJ1-3, with TRBD1 matching over 7 bases. TRBV23-1 is flagged as an ORF with uncertain function. V lost 3 bases, J lost 2 bases, and 7 bases stayed unmatched. The CDR3 loop spans 16 amino acids. The part of the CDR3 DNA that was read is TGCGCCAGCAGTCACCTGACAGGGATTGCTGGAAACACC. Translation: CASSHLTGIAGNT. The CDR3 as a whole reads CASSHLTGIAGNTIYF.

This clone was detected ten times or more. The CDR3 bases that were read are TGTGCCAGTATGGACAGGGGGCCCTATGGC. Translation gives CASMDRGPYG. The entire CDR3 protein reads CASMDRGPYGYTF. The chain employs TRBV19 and TRBJ1-2; TRBD1 aligns across 11 bases. The read ends 3 residues before the CDR3 terminus; that terminus is restored from the germline J gene. CDR3 length: 13 amino acids. V lost 7 bases and J lost 4; bases outside the gene matches: 2. Germline V CDR1 and CDR2: LNHDA, SQIVND (reference sequence).

This clone has ten or more counts. With the read ending 3 residues before the CDR3 end, the germline J gene is used to fill in that end. J is TRBJ1-1 and V is TRBV18, with D possibly matching TRBD1 (5 bases). In germline, CDR1 is KGHSH, CDR2 LQKENI. The CDR3 extends over 14 amino acids. This CDR3 reads CASSPGLSNGEAFF. The covered CDR3 bases are TGTGCCAGCTCACCGGGACTCTCCAACGGGGAA. Full variable domain (rest looked up from reference TRBV18 and TRBJ1-1): NAGVMQNPRHLVRRRGQEARLRCSPMKGHSHVYWYRQLPEEGLKFMVYLQKENIIDESGMPKERFSAEFPKEGPSILRIQQVVRGDSAAYFCASSPGLSNGEAFFGQGTRLTVV.

This clone has at least ten counts. The sequenced fragment ends 3 residues before the CDR3 boundary, so the rest is inferred from the germline J gene. V is TRBV20-1 and J is TRBJ1-5, with D perhaps TRBD1 (5 bases). Per the germline V gene, CDR1 is DFQATT and CDR2 is SNEGSKA (reference sequence). The CDR3 length is 13 residues. V was pared by 3 bases and J by 3 bases, with 9 bases between. The covered CDR3 bases are TGCAGTGCTAGCATAGGGGACAATCAGCCC. This codes for CSASIGDNQP. Given in full, the CDR3 is CSASIGDNQPQHF.

This clone was counted at least ten times. The read ends 3 residues early relative to the CDR3; the germline J gene fills the gap. The chain has TRBV19 and TRBJ2-1; the D gene is possibly TRBD1 (5 bases). This CDR3 is 14 amino acids long. The germline gives CDR1 LNHDA, CDR2 SQIVND (reference sequence). Trimming stripped 2 bases from V and 8 bases from J, with 13 bases between. The sequenced part of the CDR3 DNA is TGTGCCAGTAGTATACTGTCAGGGTCTGATGAG. It encodes CASSILSGSDE. In full, the CDR3 reads CASSILSGSDEQFF.

This clone was counted at least ten times. Coverage ceases 3 residues before the CDR3 finishes, and the germline J gene fills in the end. The chain links TRBV20-1 to TRBJ2-3; TRBD2 matches 10 bases. The length of the CDR3 is 14 residues. Losses at the gene ends were 6 bases for V and 4 bases for J; bases not matched to a gene: 7. CDR1 and CDR2 from the germline V gene are DFQATT and SNEGSKA (reference sequence). The CDR3 loop reads CSATPAGGADTQYF. The DNA read from the CDR3 is TGCAGTGCCACTCCAGCGGGAGGGGCAGATACG.

The table lists this clone with a few counts. The missing CDR3 end, 3 residues past where the read stops, is filled in from the germline J gene. The chain combines TRBV20-1 with TRBJ2-1, with 10 bases identical to TRBD1. Germline values: CDR1 DFQATT, CDR2 SNEGSKA (reference sequence). CDR3 length equals 15 residues. J lost 9 bases, V lost 1 base, and 9 bases had no gene match. The part of the CDR3 DNA that was read is TGCAGTGCTAGAGGCCCGGGACAGGGGTTGGGTGAG. Translating it yields CSARGPGQGLGE. The CDR3 as a whole reads CSARGPGQGLGEQFF.

This clone was picked up a small number of times. The CDR3 end falls 3 residues outside the read, so it is completed with the germline J gene. The chain is built from TRBV11-2 and TRBJ1-2; unclear D gene. V lost 5 bases, J lost 2 bases, and 15 bases lay in between. The CDR3 is 15 amino acids. Germline V lookup: CDR1 SGHAT, CDR2 FQNNGV. Incomplete CDR3 DNA: TGTGCCAGCAGCCCTGCGGGCAGTCGGAACTATGGC. It specifies CASSPAGSRNYG. The entire CDR3 protein reads CASSPAGSRNYGYTF.

Many counts were recorded for this clone. Sequencing ends 3 residues short of the CDR3 end; the germline J gene provides the rest. The chain carries TRBV19 and TRBJ2-7; TRBD2 matches 14 bases. Germline lookup yields CDR1 LNHDA and CDR2 SQIVND (reference sequence). The length of the CDR3 is 13 residues. Trimming took 9 bases from V and 4 from J; bases not matched to a gene: 2. CDR3 DNA (partial): TGTGCCAGCGGGACTAGCGGGAGTTACGAG. Protein sequence: CASGTSGSYE. The CDR3, in full, reads CASGTSGSYEQYF.

This clone was detected ten times or more. The sequenced fragment ends 3 residues before the CDR3 boundary, so the rest is inferred from the germline J gene. The genes are TRBV19 and TRBJ1-1; perhaps TRBD1 as D (6 bases). Per the germline V gene, CDR1 is LNHDA and CDR2 is SQIVND (reference sequence). The CDR3 contains 13 residues. The V end was cut by 4 bases, the J end by 5 bases, with 11 bases between. CDR3 amino acids: CASSTGGLTEAFF. Incomplete CDR3 DNA: TGTGCCAGTAGTACCGGGGGGCTAACTGAA.

In this sample, this clone turned up many times. From the germline J gene comes the end of the CDR3, since the read stops 3 residues before it. The chain employs TRBV9 and TRBJ2-1; TRBD2 agrees at 8 bases. Trimming at V came to 7 bases and at J to 7 bases, leaving 13 bases not matched to a gene. Germline CDR1 reads SGDLS; CDR2 reads YYNGEE. This CDR3 has 15 amino acids. This CDR3 reads CASDRSASGRNEQFF. The CDR3 DNA, read in part, is TGTGCCAGCGACCGCTCGGCTAGCGGGCGAAATGAG.

The table lists this clone with many counts. The read falls 3 residues short of the CDR3 end, and the missing part is taken from the germline J gene. The V call is TRBV19, the J call TRBJ2-3, with TRBD1 as a possible D gene (5 bases). With 3 bases removed from V and 4 bases from J, the gap between germline ends came to 14 bases. This CDR3 has 15 amino acids. Looked up from germline, CDR1 is LNHDA and CDR2 is SQIVND (reference sequence). CDR3 bases read: TGTGCCAGTAGTATCAACCAGGGTTCCCCAGATACG. This codes for CASSINQGSPDT. The entire CDR3 protein reads CASSINQGSPDTQYF. The full variable domain, its missing parts supplied by reference TRBV19 and TRBJ2-3, is DGGITQSPKYLFRKEGQNVTLSCEQNLNHDAMYWYRQDPGQGLRLIYYSQIVNDFQKGDIAEGYSVSREKKESFPLTVTSAQKNPTAFYLCASSINQGSPDTQYFGPGTRLTVL.

This clone was recorded many times. The read is 3 residues too short to cover the CDR3 end, so that end is filled in from the germline J gene. This chain uses TRBV19 with TRBJ2-7; 7 nucleotides agree with TRBD1. With 6 bases clipped from V and 0 bases from J, the junction kept 8 bases outside the gene matches. Germline assignment: CDR1 LNHDA and CDR2 SQIVND (reference sequence). The CDR3 runs to 15 residues. The CDR3 bases that were read are TGTGCCAGTAGGCCGGGACAGTCGAGCTCCTACGAG. Its protein product is CASRPGQSSSYE. The full CDR3 protein is CASRPGQSSSYEQYF.